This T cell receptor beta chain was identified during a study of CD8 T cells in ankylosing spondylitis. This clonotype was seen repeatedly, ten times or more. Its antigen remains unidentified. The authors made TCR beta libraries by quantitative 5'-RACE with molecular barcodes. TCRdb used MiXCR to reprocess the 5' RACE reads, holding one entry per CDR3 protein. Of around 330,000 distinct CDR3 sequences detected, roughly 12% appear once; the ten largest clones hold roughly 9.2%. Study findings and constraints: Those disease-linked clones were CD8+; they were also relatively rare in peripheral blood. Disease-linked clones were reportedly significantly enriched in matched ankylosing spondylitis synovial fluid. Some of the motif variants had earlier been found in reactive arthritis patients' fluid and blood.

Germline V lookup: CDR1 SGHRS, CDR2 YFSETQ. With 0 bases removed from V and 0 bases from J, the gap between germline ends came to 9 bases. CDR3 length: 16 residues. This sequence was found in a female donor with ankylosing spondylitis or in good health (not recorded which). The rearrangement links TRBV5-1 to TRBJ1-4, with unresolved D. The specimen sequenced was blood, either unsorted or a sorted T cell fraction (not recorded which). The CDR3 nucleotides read TGCGCCAGCAGCTTGGGGGCTGATTCAACTAATGAAAAACTGTTTTTT. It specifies CASSLGADSTNEKLFF.